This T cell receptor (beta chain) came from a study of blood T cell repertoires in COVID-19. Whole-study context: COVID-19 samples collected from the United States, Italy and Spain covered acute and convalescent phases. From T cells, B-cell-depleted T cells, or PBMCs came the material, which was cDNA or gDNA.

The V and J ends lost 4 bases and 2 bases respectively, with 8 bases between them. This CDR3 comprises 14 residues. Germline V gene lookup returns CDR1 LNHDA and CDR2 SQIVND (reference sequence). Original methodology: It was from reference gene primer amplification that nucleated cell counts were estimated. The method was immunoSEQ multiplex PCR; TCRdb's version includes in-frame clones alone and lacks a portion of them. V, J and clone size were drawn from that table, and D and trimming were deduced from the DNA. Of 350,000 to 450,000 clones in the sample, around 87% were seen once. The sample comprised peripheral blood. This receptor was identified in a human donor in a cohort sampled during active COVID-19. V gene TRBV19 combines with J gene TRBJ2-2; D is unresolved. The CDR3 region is CASSKLPNTGELFF. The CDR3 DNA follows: TGTGCCAGTAGTAAACTACCTAACACCGGGGAGCTGTTTTTT. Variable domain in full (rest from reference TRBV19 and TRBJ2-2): DGGITQSPKYLFRKEGQNVTLSCEQNLNHDAMYWYRQDPGQGLRLIYYSQIVNDFQKGDIAEGYSVSREKKESFPLTVTSAQKNPTAFYLCASSKLPNTGELFFGEGSRLTVL.